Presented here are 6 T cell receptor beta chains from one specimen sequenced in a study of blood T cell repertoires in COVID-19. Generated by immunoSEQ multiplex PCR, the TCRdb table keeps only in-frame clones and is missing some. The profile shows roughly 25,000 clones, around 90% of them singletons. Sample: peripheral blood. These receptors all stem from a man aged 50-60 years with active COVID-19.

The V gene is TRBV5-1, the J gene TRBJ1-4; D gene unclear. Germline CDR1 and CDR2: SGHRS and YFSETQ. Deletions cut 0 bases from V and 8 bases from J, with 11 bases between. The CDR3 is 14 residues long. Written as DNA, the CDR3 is TGCGCCAGCAGCTTGGAACCGCCAGGAGAAAAACTGTTTTTT. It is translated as CASSLEPPGEKLFF.

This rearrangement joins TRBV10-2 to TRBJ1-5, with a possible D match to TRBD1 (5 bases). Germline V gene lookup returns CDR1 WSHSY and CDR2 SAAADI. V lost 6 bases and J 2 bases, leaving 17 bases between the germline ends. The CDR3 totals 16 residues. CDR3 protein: CASSARRAGGNQPQHF. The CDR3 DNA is TGCGCCAGCAGCGCTCGGAGGGCGGGGGGCAATCAGCCCCAGCATTTT.

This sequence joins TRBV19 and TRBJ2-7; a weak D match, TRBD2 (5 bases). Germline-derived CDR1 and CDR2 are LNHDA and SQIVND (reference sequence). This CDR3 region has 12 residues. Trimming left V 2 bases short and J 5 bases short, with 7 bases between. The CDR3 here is CASSIPGNEQYF. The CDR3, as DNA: TGTGCCAGTAGTATACCGGGGAACGAGCAGTACTTC.

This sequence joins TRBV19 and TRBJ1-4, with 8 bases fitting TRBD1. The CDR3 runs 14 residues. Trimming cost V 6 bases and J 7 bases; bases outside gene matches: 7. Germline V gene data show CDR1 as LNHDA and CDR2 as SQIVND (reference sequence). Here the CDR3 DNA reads TGTGCCAGTAGCCTAAGACAGGGGTCTGAAAAACTGTTTTTT. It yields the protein CASSLRQGSEKLFF. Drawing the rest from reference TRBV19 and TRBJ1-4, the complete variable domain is DGGITQSPKYLFRKEGQNVTLSCEQNLNHDAMYWYRQDPGQGLRLIYYSQIVNDFQKGDIAEGYSVSREKKESFPLTVTSAQKNPTAFYLCASSLRQGSEKLFFGSGTQLSVL.

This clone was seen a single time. The CDR3 is CASSFTGDSPLHF. CDR3 DNA sequence: TGTGCCAGCAGCTTTACAGGGGACTCACCCCTCCACTTT. The chain couples TRBV7-3 to TRBJ1-6; TRBD1 agrees at 7 bases. V lost 3 bases, J lost 10 bases, and 3 bases stayed unmatched. CDR3 length equals 13 residues. Germline assignment: CDR1 SGHTA and CDR2 FQGTGA.

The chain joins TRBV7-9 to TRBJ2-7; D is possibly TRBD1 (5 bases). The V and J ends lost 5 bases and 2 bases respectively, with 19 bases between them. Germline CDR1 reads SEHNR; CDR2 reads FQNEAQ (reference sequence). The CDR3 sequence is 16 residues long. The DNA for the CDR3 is TGTGCCAGCAGCCTTCCTTCTGTAGGGGCGGCCTACGAGCAGTACTTC. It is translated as CASSLPSVGAAYEQYF.